What follows are 6 T cell receptor beta chains derived from one specimen sequenced in a study of cytomegalovirus exposure and HLA in healthy donors. 13 Jbeta primers and 60 Vbeta primers were used for the PCR. Here immunoSEQ multiplex PCR was the method, and the copy in TCRdb shows in-frame clones only, minus some. The table has 150,000 to 200,000 clones, approximately 72% seen once; the top ten hold roughly 1.9%. Material for sequencing was PBMCs. All receptors come from a female donor in good health and CMV-seronegative.

The chain joins TRBV28 to TRBJ1-1; D unresolved. V was cut by 2 bases and J by 5 bases, with 9 bases left in between. The germline CDR1 and CDR2 sequences are MDHEN and SYDVKM. The length of the CDR3 is 13 residues. The CDR3 bases are TGTGCCAGCAGTTTAACCAAGCGAACTGAAGCTTTCTTT. This gives the protein CASSLTKRTEAFF.

This clone was observed a handful of times. This chain joins TRBV6-1 and TRBJ1-2; D is perhaps TRBD1 (5 bases). The CDR3 is 12 residues long. Germline CDR1 is MNHNS and CDR2 is SASEGT. Deletions cut 4 bases from V and 6 bases from J, with 9 bases between. The CDR3 loop is CASSVMTDGYTF. In DNA form, the CDR3 reads TGTGCCAGCAGTGTGATGACAGATGGCTACACCTTC.

This clone has only a few counts. The rearrangement links TRBV25-1 to TRBJ1-1; 9 nucleotides line up with TRBD1. Germline lookup yields CDR1 MGHDK and CDR2 SYGVNS. J was trimmed by 4 bases and V by 6 bases; bases with no gene match: 12. The CDR3 totals 16 residues. The CDR3 here is CASSPWTGEGSTEAFF. The CDR3, as DNA: TGTGCCAGCAGCCCTTGGACAGGGGAGGGGAGCACTGAAGCTTTCTTT.

The chain joins TRBV30 to TRBJ1-5; maybe TRBD1 (6 bases). Germline V gene lookup returns CDR1 GTSNPN and CDR2 SVGIG (reference sequence). This CDR3 spans 14 amino acids. V lost 4 bases, J lost 7 bases, and 17 bases lay in between. CDR3 nucleotide sequence: TGTGCCTGGAATTCTGGGGGCTCGGAGCAGCCCCAGCATTTT. Its translation is CAWNSGGSEQPQHF. The full variable domain, with the rest looked up from reference TRBV30 and TRBJ1-5, is SQTIHQWPATLVQPVGSPLSLECTVEGTSNPNLYWYRQAAGRGLQLLFYSVGIGQISSEVPQNLSASRPQDRQFILSSKKLLLSDSGFYLCAWNSGGSEQPQHFGDGTRLSIL.

V gene TRBV7-2 combines with J gene TRBJ2-5, with a weak D call TRBD2 (6 bases). The germline V gene encodes CDR1 SGHTA and CDR2 FQGNSA. V was clipped by 5 bases and J by 1 base, with 11 bases between them. CDR3 length equals 14 residues. The CDR3 coding sequence is TGTGCCAGCAGCCCCGGGACTTTCCAAGAGACCCAGTACTTC. Translated, it gives CASSPGTFQETQYF.

The V call is TRBV18, the J call TRBJ1-4, with a possible D match to TRBD1 (5 bases). Germline CDR1 is KGHSH and CDR2 is LQKENI. Deletions cut 2 bases from V and 5 bases from J, with 9 bases between. The CDR3 is 14 residues long. CDR3 in amino acids: CASSPGAANEKLFF. CDR3 DNA sequence: TGTGCCAGCTCACCAGGGGCAGCGAATGAAAAACTGTTTTTT.